These 20 T cell receptor beta chains share one sample of origin, sequenced in a study of blood T cell repertoires in COVID-19. The assay was immunoSEQ multiplex PCR, and TCRdb's table has in-frame clones only and misses some. The sample holds 200,000 to 250,000 clones, less than 90% seen once. The material sequenced was PBMCs or T cells enriched from blood (not recorded which). These receptors were obtained from a woman aged 25 to 39 who had recovered from COVID-19.

This rearrangement joins TRBV4-1 to TRBJ1-2; D ambiguous. Germline V lookup: CDR1 MGHRA, CDR2 YSYEKL. Trimming cost V 0 bases and J 1 base, with 9 bases left between them. The length of the CDR3 is 15 residues. For the CDR3, the DNA is TGCGCCAGCAGCCAAGATAATACGGGTAACTATGGCTACACCTTC. Protein product: CASSQDNTGNYGYTF.

This rearrangement joins TRBV5-1 to TRBJ2-5; tentatively, D is TRBD1 (5 bases). Trimming removed 1 base from V and 2 bases from J, with 15 bases in between. Per germline, CDR1 SGHRS and CDR2 YFSETQ. The length of the CDR3 is 16 residues. The CDR3 DNA reads TGCGCCAGCAGCTTGAACGGGCAGGGAAAACAAGAGACCCAGTACTTC. Translated, it gives CASSLNGQGKQETQYF.

This chain connects TRBV6-4 to TRBJ1-2; TRBD1 matches at 7 bases. Germline V gene lookup returns CDR1 MRHNA and CDR2 SNTAGT. The CDR3 runs 13 residues. V was clipped by 4 bases and J by 3 bases; unmatched bases: 2. CDR3 in amino acids: CASSGQGDYGYTF. The CDR3, as DNA: TGTGCCAGCAGTGGACAGGGTGACTATGGCTACACCTTC.

This clone came up once. The rearrangement uses TRBV7-3 and TRBJ2-3, with 14 positions matching TRBD2. The trim removed 2 bases at V and 5 bases at J, leaving 3 bases unmatched. The CDR3 totals 16 residues. Germline loops: CDR1 SGHTA, CDR2 FQGTGA. The CDR3 sequence is CASSLLGLAGGDTQYF. CDR3 nucleotide sequence: TGTGCCAGCAGCTTATTAGGACTAGCGGGGGGAGATACGCAGTATTTT.

The J gene is TRBJ2-1, the V gene TRBV4-1; 8 nucleotides line up with TRBD1. There are 17 residues in the CDR3. Germline CDR1 reads MGHRA; CDR2 reads YSYEKL. Germline trimming cut 4 bases from V and 5 bases from J; bases unmatched to any gene: 13. The CDR3 is CASSPVDTGTGDNEQFF. CDR3 DNA: TGCGCCAGCAGCCCCGTTGATACCGGGACAGGAGACAATGAGCAGTTCTTC.

CDR3 bases: TGTGCCAGCAAAAGACAGGGGAGAAAAATGAACACTGAAGCTTTCTTT. It codes for CASKRQGRKMNTEAFF. J is TRBJ1-1 and V is TRBV21-1; the table's TRBD1 call for D was not verified on the DNA. TRBV21-1 has pseudogene status. The CDR3 totals 16 residues.

The chain links TRBV5-5 to TRBJ1-5; D remains unclear. This CDR3 region has 14 residues. V was cut by 3 bases and J by 5 bases, with 12 bases left in between. Germline assignment: CDR1 SGHKS and CDR2 YYEKEE (reference sequence). This CDR3 reads CASSYSLRDQPQHF. CDR3 nucleotide sequence: TGTGCCAGCAGCTATTCACTTCGGGATCAGCCCCAGCATTTT. The full variable domain, completed using reference TRBV5-5 and TRBJ1-5, is DAGVTQSPTHLIKTRGQQVTLRCSPISGHKSVSWYQQVLGQGPQFIFQYYEKEERGRGNFPDRFSARQFPNYSSELNVNALLLGDSALYLCASSYSLRDQPQHFGDGTRLSIL.

V and J are TRBV24-1 and TRBJ1-3; perhaps TRBD1 as D (5 bases). The CDR3 is made up of 17 amino acids. Germline V gene lookup returns CDR1 KGHDR and CDR2 SFDVKD. Trimming pared 4 bases from V and 0 bases from J, leaving 15 bases between. CDR3 DNA: TGTGCCACCAGTGACTCGGGACTTTCCCTCTCTGGAAACACCATATATTTT. Translating gives CATSDSGLSLSGNTIYF.

This clone was counted only a few times. The chain carries TRBV29-1 and TRBJ2-1, with D possibly being TRBD1 (5 bases). V was clipped by 4 bases and J by 6 bases, with 13 bases between them. The CDR3 sequence is 13 residues long. CDR1 is SQVTM, CDR2 ANQGSEA, per germline. CDR3 bases: TGCAGCGTTGTTTTAAGTCAGGGCAATGAGCAGTTCTTC. Translated: CSVVLSQGNEQFF.

The V gene is TRBV5-1, the J gene TRBJ1-1; tentative D call: TRBD1 (6 bases). V was shortened by 1 base and J by 1 base, with 14 bases between the two germline ends. In germline, CDR1 is SGHRS, CDR2 YFSETQ. The CDR3 loop spans 16 amino acids. The CDR3 nucleotides are TGCGCCAGCAGCTTGAGTGGGGGGGCGAAGAACACTGAAGCTTTCTTT. It yields the protein CASSLSGGAKNTEAFF.

V and J are TRBV27 and TRBJ1-3; no reliable D call. The CDR3 has 14 amino acids. CDR1 and CDR2 (germline): MNHEY, SMNVEV (reference sequence). Trimming stripped 5 bases from V and 0 bases from J, with 8 bases between. CDR3 loop: CASSPHYSGNTIYF. DNA for the CDR3: TGTGCCAGCAGTCCCCACTACTCTGGAAACACCATATATTTT.

The gene calls are TRBV5-4 and TRBJ2-1, with TRBD2 as a possible D gene (7 bases). Between the trimmed V and J ends, which lost 4 bases and 6 bases, there was a span of 17 bases. The CDR3 sequence is 15 residues long. CDR1 is SGHNT and CDR2 is YYREEE in the germline V gene (reference sequence). For the CDR3, the DNA is TGTGCCAGCAGCCAGATGAGGGGGGGCCGCAATGAGCAGTTCTTC. Protein product: CASSQMRGGRNEQFF. Full variable domain (missing parts from reference TRBV5-4 and TRBJ2-1): ETGVTQSPTHLIKTRGQQVTLRCSSQSGHNTVSWYQQALGQGPQFIFQYYREEENGRGNFPPRFSGLQFPNYSSELNVNALELDDSALYLCASSQMRGGRNEQFFGPGTRLTVL.

This chain links TRBV28 with TRBJ2-7, with 7 bases that match TRBD1. CDR1 is MDHEN, CDR2 SYDVKM, per germline. V lost 5 bases to trimming and J lost 0 bases; unmatched junction nucleotides: 4. The CDR3 runs 14 residues. CDR3 nucleotides: TGTGCCAGCAGTCTGGGACAGCTCTCCTACGAGCAGTACTTC. Its translation: CASSLGQLSYEQYF. The whole variable domain, remainder taken from reference TRBV28 and TRBJ2-7, is DVKVTQSSRYLVKRTGEKVFLECVQDMDHENMFWYRQDPGLGLRLIYFSYDVKMKEKGDIPEGYSVSREKKERFSLILESASTNQTSMYLCASSLGQLSYEQYFGPGTRLTVT.

The CDR3 spells CASSHGTISEKLFF. The CDR3 bases are TGTGCCAGCAGCCATGGGACAATTAGTGAAAAACTGTTTTTT. The chain joins TRBV5-4 to TRBJ1-4; possibly TRBD1 for D (6 bases). This CDR3 is built from 14 residues. In germline, CDR1 is SGHNT, CDR2 YYREEE (reference sequence). The germline V and J ends were trimmed by 4 bases and 7 bases, with 14 bases remaining between them.

This sequence joins TRBV7-8 and TRBJ1-5, with a weak D call TRBD1 (6 bases). Deletions cut 0 bases from V and 8 bases from J, with 14 bases between. The CDR3 length is 15 residues. Germline V CDR1 and CDR2: SGHVS, FQNEAQ. The CDR3 loop is CASSLAPGDVEPQHF. For the CDR3, the DNA is TGTGCCAGCAGCTTAGCTCCAGGGGACGTTGAGCCCCAGCATTTT.

Only one count was recorded for this clone. The gene calls are TRBV11-2 and TRBJ2-1, with TRBD1 as a possible D gene (6 bases). The CDR3 loop spans 14 amino acids. The V end lost 5 bases, the J end lost 4 bases, and 12 bases lay between the germline ends. Germline loops: CDR1 SGHAT, CDR2 FQNNGV. CDR3 bases: TGTGCCAGCAGCCCCCGGACAGCGTACAATGAGCAGTTCTTC. It is translated as CASSPRTAYNEQFF.

This clone was detected once. The chain links TRBV4-2 to TRBJ2-5, with D uncertain. The CDR3 runs to 14 residues. Trimming took off 0 bases at V and 0 bases at J, with 5 bases between the two ends. Germline CDR1 reads LGHNA; CDR2 reads YNFKEQ. The CDR3 sequence: CASSQEGYQETQYF. Written as DNA, the CDR3 is TGTGCCAGCAGCCAAGAGGGCTACCAAGAGACCCAGTACTTC.

This clone has a single count. The CDR3 DNA is TGTGCCAGCAGCTTCCCAGGGGCCAATCAGCCCCAGCATTTT. Protein: CASSFPGANQPQHF. The chain recombines TRBV7-9 with TRBJ1-5, with D possibly matching TRBD1 (6 bases). The V gene's germline CDR1 is SEHNR and CDR2 FQNEAQ (reference sequence). V lost 3 bases to trimming and J lost 3 bases, with 9 bases between them. The CDR3 totals 14 residues.

The CDR3 loop is CASSSPSGPLHF. CDR3 nucleotide sequence: TGTGCCAGCAGCTCCCCCTCGGGTCCCCTCCACTTT. The gene calls are TRBV5-4 and TRBJ1-6, with no clear D. Trimming took 3 bases from V and 13 from J, leaving 11 bases between them. The CDR3 extends over 12 amino acids. CDR1 SGHNT and CDR2 YYREEE come from the germline V gene (reference sequence).

This chain joins TRBV6-9 and TRBJ2-7; D not resolved. The V gene's germline CDR1 is MNHGY and CDR2 SVAAGI. The V gene lost 2 bases and the J gene lost 7 bases, with 18 bases spanning the gap. The CDR3 is 15 residues long. The CDR3 DNA is TGTGCCAGCAGTTATCCCAACAGCACCCAACGGGAGCAGTACTTC. Protein: CASSYPNSTQREQYF.